This T cell receptor beta chain was sequenced during a study of cytomegalovirus exposure and HLA in healthy donors. The protocol was immunoSEQ multiplex PCR, while the TCRdb copy is restricted to in-frame clones and leaves out a portion. Among around 130,000 clones listed, 85% to 90% were seen once. CDR1 MNHEY and CDR2 SVGAGI come from the germline V gene. CDR3 length: 15 amino acids. Trimming stripped 0 bases from V and 9 bases from J, with 17 bases between. Specimen: PBMCs. This chain links TRBV6-5 with TRBJ1-2; D gene unclear. The receptor comes from a man younger than 40 in good health and CMV-seronegative. CDR3 DNA sequence: TGTGCCAGCAGTTACTCGGGTTCAGCCGGGAATCGCTACACCTTC. It translates to CASSYSGSAGNRYTF.